This T cell receptor (beta chain) emerged from a study of beta chain features in type 1 diabetes (dated by TCRdb to about 2018). In the study overall: Patients and healthy donors did not differ in mean age, gender distribution, total cell number or subset yield. Across all samples, some 110,000,000 sorted cells were examined, and cell number per subset correlated strongly with RNA yield. The study compared TCRB repertoires of sorted circulating CD4+ T cell subsets between recently diagnosed type 1 diabetes patients and matched healthy donors. Naive and central memory subsets were obtained from all 30 or so donors, but regulatory and stem cell-like memory subsets were isolated from only 8 patients and roughly eight healthy donors. Summary of the overall study and its limitations: PCR may preferentially amplify shorter templates, but because patient and control samples were amplified and corrected together, any resulting skew would affect both groups equally. HLA sub-analyses involved small numbers of individuals, so any influence of HLA type on TCRB rearrangement remained unresolved. Patients with type 1 diabetes made fewer insertions and deleted more nucleotides at VDJ recombination sites, implying thymic rearrangement abnormalities. In all four CD4+ subsets, TCRB CDR3 length was moderately but significantly shorter in type 1 diabetes patients. Naive, central memory and regulatory TCRB repertoires appeared more similar among patients than among healthy donors. Because cDNA rather than genomic DNA was sequenced, highly expressing activated cells could have been over-represented, although no difference in activation and CD3 levels was found between groups.

This clone was seen more than once but under ten times. Its antigen is still unknown. Within one base of it there is no much larger clone, and no base qualities were kept. The entire amount of isolated RNA was reverse transcribed using the High Capacity cDNA Reverse Transcription Kit, so the sequenced TCRB transcripts were expressed ones. Naive, central memory and regulatory T cell samples underwent deep immunoSEQ sequencing, averaging roughly 3.5 million total reads per sample. Sorted cells were lysed in RLT buffer and RNA was extracted with DNase-treated RNeasy Micro or Mini kits, depending on cell number. Each cell subset was processed on its own to prevent cross-contamination, while patient and healthy donor samples were processed together. Using the immunoSEQ multiplex PCR, TCRB sequences were amplified from cDNA into 87-bp fragments spanning the CDR3 region. Amplicons were sequenced on the Illumina HiSeq platform. Per the authors' processing: PCR bias was corrected computationally using synthetic template baselines, and reads within Hamming distance 2 were collapsed, with unmergeable singletons discarded. Reads were aligned against IMGT to assign V, D and J genes, CDR3 length and insertions or deletions at six rearrangement sites. Within each subset, clonotype counts were normalized to the number of sorted cells before true diversity and Gini coefficients were calculated with the tcR R package. Repertoire sharing was quantified using the overlap coefficient calculated on TCRB nucleotide sequences. Out-of-frame TCRB sequences from naive cells were analyzed as a proxy for the pre-selection repertoire. This immuneACCESS table, as held by TCRdb, lists in-frame sequences with V and J called but not all clones. Of the missing ones, under half trace to an unresolved V gene in checked studies; the others have no known cause. V and J calls and clone size are as listed in that table; D and trimming were resolved from the DNA. Present in this sample are around 310,000 clones, around an eighth of which were seen just once. 0.015% of the sample rests with the top ten.

The CDR3 holds 13 amino acids from the cysteine to the phenylalanine. Only the CDR3 region is kept as DNA, spanning 39 bases read in frame from base 1. Between the V and J ends, shortened by 6 bases and 3 bases respectively, the junction contains 10 bases. Reading the germline V gene (reference sequence) gives CDR1 MNHEY and CDR2 SMNVEV. A single peripheral blood draw of approximately 100 mL on average was collected from each donor into heparinised tubes. Naive, central memory, regulatory and stem cell-like memory CD4+ T cells were sorted on a BD FACSAria II using a panel including CD45RO, CCR7, CD25, CD127, CD95 and CD27. Purity was above 95% for every sorted population. PBMCs were separated immediately by Lymphoprep density gradient centrifugation and were stained directly, without being cultured. Samples were stained and sorted in pairs, with one healthy donor and one patient per experiment, so that batch effects were minimized.

Sequencing input: naive CD4+ T cells from blood. The cell subset or site label, read with the paper, signifies: true naive CD4+ T cells. The chain is made from TRBV27 and TRBJ2-3; the D gene remains uncertain. This receptor was identified in a woman aged 18-30 years with type 1 diabetes. The nucleotide sequence is given as TGTGCCAGCAGCCTAGTTTTGACAGATACGCAGTATTTT. Its product reads: CASSLVLTDTQYF.